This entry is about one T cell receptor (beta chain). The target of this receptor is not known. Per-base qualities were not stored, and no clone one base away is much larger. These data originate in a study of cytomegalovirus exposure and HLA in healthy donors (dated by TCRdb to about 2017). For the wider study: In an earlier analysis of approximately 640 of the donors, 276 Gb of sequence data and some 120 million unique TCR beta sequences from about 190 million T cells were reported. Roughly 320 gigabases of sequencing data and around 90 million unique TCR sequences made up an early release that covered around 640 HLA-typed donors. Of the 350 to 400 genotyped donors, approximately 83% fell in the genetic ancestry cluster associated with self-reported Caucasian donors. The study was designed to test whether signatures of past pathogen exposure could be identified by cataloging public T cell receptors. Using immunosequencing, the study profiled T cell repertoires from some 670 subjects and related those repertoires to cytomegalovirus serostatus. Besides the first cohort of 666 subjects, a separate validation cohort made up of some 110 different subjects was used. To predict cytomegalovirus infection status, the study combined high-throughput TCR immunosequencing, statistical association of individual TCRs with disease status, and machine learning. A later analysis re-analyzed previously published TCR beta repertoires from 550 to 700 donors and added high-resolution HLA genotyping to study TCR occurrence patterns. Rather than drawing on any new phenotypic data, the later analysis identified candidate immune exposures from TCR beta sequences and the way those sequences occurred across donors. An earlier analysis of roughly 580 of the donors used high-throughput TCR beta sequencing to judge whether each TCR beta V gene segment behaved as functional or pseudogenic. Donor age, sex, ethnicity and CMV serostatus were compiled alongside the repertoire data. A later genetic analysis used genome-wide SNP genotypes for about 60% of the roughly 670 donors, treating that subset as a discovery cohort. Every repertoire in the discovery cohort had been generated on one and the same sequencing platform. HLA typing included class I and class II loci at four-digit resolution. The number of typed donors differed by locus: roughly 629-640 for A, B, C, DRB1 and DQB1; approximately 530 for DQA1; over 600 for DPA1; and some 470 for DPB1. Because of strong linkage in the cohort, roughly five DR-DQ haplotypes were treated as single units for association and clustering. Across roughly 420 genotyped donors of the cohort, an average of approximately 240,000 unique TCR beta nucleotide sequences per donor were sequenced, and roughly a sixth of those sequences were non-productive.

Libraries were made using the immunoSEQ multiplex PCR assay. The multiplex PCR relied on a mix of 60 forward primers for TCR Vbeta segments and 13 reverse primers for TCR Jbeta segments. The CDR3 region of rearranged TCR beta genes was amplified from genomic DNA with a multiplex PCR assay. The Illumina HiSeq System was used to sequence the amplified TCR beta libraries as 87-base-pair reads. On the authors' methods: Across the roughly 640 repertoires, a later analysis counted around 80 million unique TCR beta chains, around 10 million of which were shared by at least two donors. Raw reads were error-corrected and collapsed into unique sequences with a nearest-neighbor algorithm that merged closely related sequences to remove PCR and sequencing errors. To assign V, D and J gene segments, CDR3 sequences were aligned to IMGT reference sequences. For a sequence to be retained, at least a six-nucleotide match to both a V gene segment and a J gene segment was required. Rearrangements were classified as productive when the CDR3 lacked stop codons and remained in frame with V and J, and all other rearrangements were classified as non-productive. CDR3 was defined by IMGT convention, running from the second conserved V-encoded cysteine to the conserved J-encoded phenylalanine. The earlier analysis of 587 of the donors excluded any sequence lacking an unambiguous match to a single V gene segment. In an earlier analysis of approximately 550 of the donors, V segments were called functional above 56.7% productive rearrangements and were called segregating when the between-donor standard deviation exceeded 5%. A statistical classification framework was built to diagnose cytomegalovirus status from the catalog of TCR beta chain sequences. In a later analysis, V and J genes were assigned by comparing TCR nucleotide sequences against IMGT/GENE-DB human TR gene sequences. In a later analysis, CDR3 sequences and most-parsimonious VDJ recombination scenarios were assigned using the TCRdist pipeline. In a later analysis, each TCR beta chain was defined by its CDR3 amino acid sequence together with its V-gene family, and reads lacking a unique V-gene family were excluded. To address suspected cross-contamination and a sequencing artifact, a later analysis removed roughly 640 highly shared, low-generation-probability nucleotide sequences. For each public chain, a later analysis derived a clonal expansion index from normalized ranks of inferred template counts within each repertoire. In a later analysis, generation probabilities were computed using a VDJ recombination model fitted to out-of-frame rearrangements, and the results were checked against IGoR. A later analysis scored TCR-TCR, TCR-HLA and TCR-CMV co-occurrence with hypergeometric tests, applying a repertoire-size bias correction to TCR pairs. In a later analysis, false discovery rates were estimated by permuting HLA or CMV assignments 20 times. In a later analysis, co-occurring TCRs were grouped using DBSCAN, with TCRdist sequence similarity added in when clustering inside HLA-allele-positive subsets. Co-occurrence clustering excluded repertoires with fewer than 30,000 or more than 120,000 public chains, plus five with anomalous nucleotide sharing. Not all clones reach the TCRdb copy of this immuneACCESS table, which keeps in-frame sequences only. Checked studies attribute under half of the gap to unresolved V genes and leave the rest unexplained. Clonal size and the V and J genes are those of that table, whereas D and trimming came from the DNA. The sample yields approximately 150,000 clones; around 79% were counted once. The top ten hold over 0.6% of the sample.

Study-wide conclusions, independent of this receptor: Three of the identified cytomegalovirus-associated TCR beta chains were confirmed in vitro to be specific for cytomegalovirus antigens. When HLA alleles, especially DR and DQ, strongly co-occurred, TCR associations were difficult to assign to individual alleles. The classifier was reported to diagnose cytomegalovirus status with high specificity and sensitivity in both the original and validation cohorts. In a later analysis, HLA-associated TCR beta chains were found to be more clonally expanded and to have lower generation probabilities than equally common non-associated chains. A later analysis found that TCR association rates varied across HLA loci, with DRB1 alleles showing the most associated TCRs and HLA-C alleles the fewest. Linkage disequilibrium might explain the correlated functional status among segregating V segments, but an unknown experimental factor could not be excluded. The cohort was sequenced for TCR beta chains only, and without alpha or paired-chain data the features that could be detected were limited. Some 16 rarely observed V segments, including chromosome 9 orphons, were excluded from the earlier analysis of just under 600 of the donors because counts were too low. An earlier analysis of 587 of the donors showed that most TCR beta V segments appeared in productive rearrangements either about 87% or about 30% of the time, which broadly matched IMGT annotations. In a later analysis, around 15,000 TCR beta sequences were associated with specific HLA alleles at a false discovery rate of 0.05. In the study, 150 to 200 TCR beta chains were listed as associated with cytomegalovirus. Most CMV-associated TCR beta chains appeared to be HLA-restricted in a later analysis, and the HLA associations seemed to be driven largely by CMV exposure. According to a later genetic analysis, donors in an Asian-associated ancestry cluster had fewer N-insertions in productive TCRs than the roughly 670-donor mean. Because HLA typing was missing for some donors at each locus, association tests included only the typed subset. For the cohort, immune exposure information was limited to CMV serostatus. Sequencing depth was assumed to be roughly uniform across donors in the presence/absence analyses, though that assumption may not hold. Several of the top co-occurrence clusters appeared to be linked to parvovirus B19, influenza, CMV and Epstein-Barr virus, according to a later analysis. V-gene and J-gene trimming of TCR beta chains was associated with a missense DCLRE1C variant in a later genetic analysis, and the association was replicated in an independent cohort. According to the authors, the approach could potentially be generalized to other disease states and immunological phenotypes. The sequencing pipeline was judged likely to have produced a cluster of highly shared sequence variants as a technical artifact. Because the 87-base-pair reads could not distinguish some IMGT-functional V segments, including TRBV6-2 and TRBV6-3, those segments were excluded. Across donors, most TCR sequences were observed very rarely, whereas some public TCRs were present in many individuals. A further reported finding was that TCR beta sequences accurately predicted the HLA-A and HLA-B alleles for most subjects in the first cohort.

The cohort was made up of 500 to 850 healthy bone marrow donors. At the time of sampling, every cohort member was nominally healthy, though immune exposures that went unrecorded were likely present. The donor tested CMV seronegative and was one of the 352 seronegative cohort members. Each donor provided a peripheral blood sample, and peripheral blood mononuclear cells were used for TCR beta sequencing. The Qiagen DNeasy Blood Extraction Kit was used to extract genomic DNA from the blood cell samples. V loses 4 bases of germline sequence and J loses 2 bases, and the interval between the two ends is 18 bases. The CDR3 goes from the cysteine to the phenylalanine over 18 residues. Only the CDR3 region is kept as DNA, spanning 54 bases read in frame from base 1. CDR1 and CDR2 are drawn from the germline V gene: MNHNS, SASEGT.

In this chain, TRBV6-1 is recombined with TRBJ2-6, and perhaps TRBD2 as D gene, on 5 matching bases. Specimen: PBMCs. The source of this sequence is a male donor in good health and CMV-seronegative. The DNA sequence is TGTGCCAGCAGTGGGGAGACGTTTCTCAGCACTGGGGCCAACGTCCTGACTTTC. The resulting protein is CASSGETFLSTGANVLTF.